The 24 T cell receptor beta chains in this list originate from one sample, sequenced in a study of blood T cell repertoires in COVID-19. The assay was immunoSEQ multiplex PCR, and TCRdb's table has in-frame clones only and misses some. Here the sample spans over 400,000 clones, about 88% being singletons. The sequencing input was peripheral blood. The source is a woman in her forties or fifties with COVID-19, enrolled during active disease.

V is TRBV11-2 and J is TRBJ1-5; no clear D gene. Trimming shortened V by 6 bases and J by 5 bases, and 11 bases separated the two germline ends. Germline values: CDR1 SGHAT, CDR2 FQNNGV. The CDR3 runs to 13 residues. The chain's CDR3 is CASREGLDQPQHF. The CDR3 region has the DNA TGTGCCAGCAGAGAGGGTTTAGATCAGCCCCAGCATTTT.

V usage is TRBV7-9 and J usage is TRBJ1-2; tentatively, D is TRBD1 (6 bases). Germline CDR1 reads SEHNR; CDR2 reads FQNEAQ (reference sequence). The CDR3 runs to 14 residues. Trimming took 2 bases from V and 8 from J, leaving 15 bases between them. The CDR3 bases are TGTGCCAGCAGCTTACTTGTCCAGGGGCGAGGCTACACCTTC. It translates to CASSLLVQGRGYTF.

This sequence joins TRBV6-1 and TRBJ1-5; D is undetermined. Germline CDR1 MNHNS, CDR2 SASEGT. The CDR3 runs 16 residues. Deletions cut 2 bases from V and 0 bases from J, with 11 bases between. The CDR3 sequence: CASSEIGGVSNQPQHF. CDR3 nucleotides: TGTGCCAGCAGTGAAATAGGAGGTGTTAGCAATCAGCCCCAGCATTTT.

The chain recombines TRBV9 with TRBJ1-6; TRBD1 agrees at 9 bases. The CDR3 covers 15 residues. The trim removed 2 bases at V and 8 bases at J, leaving 5 bases unmatched. The V gene's germline CDR1 is SGDLS and CDR2 YYNGEE. The CDR3 reads CASSVGQGDYSPLHF. DNA of the CDR3: TGTGCCAGCAGCGTGGGACAGGGAGATTATTCACCCCTCCACTTT.

The CDR3 sequence is CASQGLRNQPQHF. CDR3 sequence (DNA): TGTGCCAGCCAGGGATTAAGGAATCAGCCCCAGCATTTT. V is TRBV6-5 and J is TRBJ1-5; D may be TRBD1 (5 bases). Trimming removed 8 bases from V and 4 bases from J, with 12 bases in between. The CDR3 length is 13 residues. Germline CDR1 and CDR2: MNHEY and SVGAGI.

This rearrangement joins TRBV9 to TRBJ2-3; perhaps TRBD2 as D (5 bases). Germline values: CDR1 SGDLS, CDR2 YYNGEE. The CDR3 runs 16 residues. V dropped 0 bases and J dropped 2 bases, with 13 bases sitting between them. The CDR3: CASSVGSGPSTDTQYF. The CDR3 DNA reads as TGTGCCAGCAGCGTAGGAAGCGGACCCTCCACAGATACGCAGTATTTT.

J is TRBJ2-3 and V is TRBV6-5, with 7 nucleotides matching TRBD2. With 8 bases clipped from V and 0 bases from J, the junction kept 8 bases outside the gene matches. This CDR3 has 15 residues. Germline CDR1 and CDR2: MNHEY and SVGAGI. The CDR3 coding sequence is TGTGCCAGCTCGGGGAGGGGCGGGAGCACAGATACGCAGTATTTT. The encoded protein is CASSGRGGSTDTQYF.

The CDR3: CASSHRDPTYGYTF. Written as DNA, the CDR3 is TGTGCCAGCAGCCACAGGGACCCGACCTATGGCTACACCTTC. This sequence joins TRBV6-5 and TRBJ1-2; TRBD1 might be the D (6 bases). The CDR3 runs 14 residues. Trimming took 6 bases from V and 4 from J, leaving 15 bases between them. The germline CDR1 and CDR2 sequences are MNHEY and SVGAGI.

The rearrangement joins TRBV2 to TRBJ2-2, with D perhaps TRBD1 (6 bases). The germline V gene encodes CDR1 SNHLY and CDR2 FYNNEI. This CDR3 is built from 16 residues. Trimming left V 7 bases short and J 4 bases short, with 19 bases between. The CDR3 DNA follows: TGTGCCAGCACCCCGATGTTGGGACACGGCACCGGGGAGCTGTTTTTT. It encodes CASTPMLGHGTGELFF.

This chain uses TRBV6-5 with TRBJ1-2, with 8 positions matching TRBD1. In germline, CDR1 is MNHEY, CDR2 SVGAGI. The V and J ends lost 0 bases and 7 bases, in that order; junction bases with no gene match: 4. CDR3 size: 14 residues. This chain's CDR3 is CASSYSRTGSGYTF. CDR3 coding DNA: TGTGCCAGCAGTTACTCGAGGACAGGGTCTGGCTACACCTTC.

This rearrangement joins TRBV7-3 to TRBJ1-1; D might be TRBD1 (5 bases). CDR1 and CDR2 (germline): SGHTA, FQGTGA. Between the trimmed V and J ends, which lost 2 bases and 4 bases, there was a span of 8 bases. The CDR3 covers 13 residues. CDR3 region: CASSLRGVTEAFF. The CDR3 DNA is TGTGCCAGCAGCTTACGGGGGGTCACTGAAGCTTTCTTT.

The V gene is TRBV6-5, the J gene TRBJ1-2, with 7 positions matching TRBD1. Germline V gene lookup returns CDR1 MNHEY and CDR2 SVGAGI. With 6 bases clipped from V and 5 bases from J, the junction kept 9 bases outside the gene matches. The CDR3 covers 14 residues. CDR3 DNA: TGTGCCAGCAGAAGCCGGGACAGTCTTTATGGCTACACCTTC. Protein product: CASRSRDSLYGYTF.

The chain is built from TRBV7-9 and TRBJ1-5; tentative D call: TRBD1 (5 bases). CDR3 size: 15 residues. Per germline, CDR1 SEHNR and CDR2 FQNEAQ (reference sequence). The V end was cut by 5 bases, the J end by 4 bases, with 15 bases between. Written as DNA, the CDR3 is TGTGCCAGCAGCCCCCTCGACAGCCAAAATCAGCCCCAGCATTTT. Its translation is CASSPLDSQNQPQHF.

V gene TRBV9 combines with J gene TRBJ1-2, with a possible D match to TRBD1 (5 bases). Trimming cost V 3 bases and J 7 bases, with 19 bases left between them. This CDR3 is 15 amino acids long. Germline V CDR1 and CDR2: SGDLS, YYNGEE. The CDR3 here is CASSAREVRDAGYTF. In nucleotides, the CDR3 is TGTGCCAGCAGCGCCCGGGAGGTCAGGGATGCTGGCTACACCTTC.

V and J are TRBV3-1 (or the pseudogene TRBV3-2) and TRBJ1-1, with D maybe TRBD1 (5 bases). Germline V gene data show CDR1 as LGHDT and CDR2 as YNNKEL (reference sequence). V lost 3 bases, J lost 5 bases, and 10 bases lay in between. The CDR3 contains 13 residues. The CDR3 coding sequence is TGTGCCAGCAGCCAGGGAGGGGAAACTGAAGCTTTCTTT. It encodes CASSQGGETEAFF.

The chain combines TRBV10-3 with TRBJ2-3; 16 bases agree with TRBD2. The germline V gene encodes CDR1 ENHRY and CDR2 SYGVKD. J gave up 3 bases and V 7 bases, and 7 bases lay outside the gene matches. This CDR3 is 17 amino acids long. The CDR3 spells CAITSGTSGGETDTQYF. The CDR3 region has the DNA TGTGCCATCACCTCAGGGACTAGCGGGGGGGAAACAGATACGCAGTATTTT.

This chain links TRBV6-6 with TRBJ2-7; 11 nucleotides align to TRBD2. This CDR3 region has 15 residues. Trimming took 8 bases from V and 4 from J; bases not matched to a gene: 10. Germline values: CDR1 MNHNY, CDR2 SVGAGI (reference sequence). The CDR3 sequence is CASLNKLAGDYEQYF. CDR3 coding DNA: TGTGCCAGCTTAAACAAACTAGCGGGGGATTACGAGCAGTACTTC.

J is TRBJ2-1 and V is TRBV9; 8 bases align to TRBD2. Trimming cost V 4 bases and J 6 bases; bases outside gene matches: 3. This CDR3 comprises 13 residues. The germline V gene has CDR1 SGDLS and CDR2 YYNGEE. CDR3 sequence (DNA): TGTGCCAGCAGCCGGGGGGGATCCAATGAGCAGTTCTTC. Protein sequence: CASSRGGSNEQFF.

The V call is TRBV15, the J call TRBJ1-2, with D tentatively TRBD1 (6 bases). Trimming shortened V by 9 bases and J by 6 bases, and 20 bases separated the two germline ends. This CDR3 comprises 14 residues. Germline V CDR1 and CDR2: LNHNV, YYDKDF (reference sequence). The CDR3 loop reads CATASQGPRDGYTF. CDR3 nucleotide sequence: TGTGCCACGGCCTCTCAGGGGCCGAGGGATGGCTACACCTTC.

This CDR3 is CASSVVPGASRTEAFF. Written as DNA, the CDR3 is TGCGCCAGCAGCGTAGTCCCGGGAGCCAGTCGGACTGAAGCTTTCTTT. The V gene is TRBV5-1, the J gene TRBJ1-1; D call uncertain. The ends were cut back, 4 bases at V and 5 bases at J, with 21 bases in the middle. Germline-derived CDR1 and CDR2 are SGHRS and YFSETQ. The CDR3 is 16 amino acids.

V gene TRBV2 combines with J gene TRBJ1-1, with a tentative D call TRBD1 (5 bases). V lost 3 bases to trimming and J lost 5 bases, with 10 bases between them. CDR1 and CDR2 from the germline V gene are SNHLY and FYNNEI. This CDR3 spans 13 amino acids. The DNA for the CDR3 is TGTGCCAGCAGTGATTGGGGGGTGACTGAAGCTTTCTTT. Translated: CASSDWGVTEAFF.

V is TRBV30 and J is TRBJ1-1, with unresolved D. CDR3 size: 15 residues. Germline lookup yields CDR1 GTSNPN and CDR2 SVGIG (reference sequence). Trimming shortened V by 1 base and J by 3 bases, and 15 bases separated the two germline ends. The CDR3 reads CAWSALVTEDTEAFF. As DNA, the CDR3 is TGTGCCTGGAGTGCCCTCGTCACGGAGGACACTGAAGCTTTCTTT.

The rearrangement joins TRBV2 to TRBJ2-2; 10 bases map to TRBD2. V lost 0 bases to trimming and J lost 9 bases; unmatched junction nucleotides: 10. CDR1 SNHLY and CDR2 FYNNEI come from the germline V gene. The CDR3 covers 17 residues. This CDR3 is CASSEAWLAGAYRELFF. For the CDR3, the DNA is TGTGCCAGCAGTGAAGCGTGGCTAGCGGGGGCCTACCGGGAGCTGTTTTTT.

The chain carries TRBV10-1 and TRBJ2-3, with 8 bases fitting TRBD2. This CDR3 has 15 amino acids. Germline trimming cut 3 bases from V and 5 bases from J; bases unmatched to any gene: 7. Per germline, CDR1 WNHNN and CDR2 SYGVQD (reference sequence). The CDR3 protein is CASSDSRGGRDTQYF. DNA for the CDR3: TGCGCCAGCAGTGATAGCCGGGGGGGGCGAGATACGCAGTATTTT.